The 22 T cell receptor beta chains below come from one sample, sequenced in a study of T cell responses to AZD1222 COVID-19 vaccine. The repertoire was sequenced with immunoSEQ multiplex PCR; TCRdb's copy has only in-frame clones and lacks some. Here the sample spans 130,000 or so clones, around 86% being singletons. The sequenced sample was peripheral blood, obtained 28 days after the second AZD1222 dose. Receptor source: an adult who received the AZD1222 COVID-19 vaccine.

The V and J genes are TRBV3-1 (or the pseudogene TRBV3-2) and TRBJ2-7; TRBD2 is a possible D gene (6 bases). The CDR3 covers 15 residues. The V gene lost 4 bases and the J gene lost 5 bases, with 18 bases spanning the gap. In germline, CDR1 is LGHDT, CDR2 YNNKEL (reference sequence). In nucleotides, the CDR3 is TGTGCCAGCAGCCGACATGCGGGGAGTAGGAACGAGCAGTACTTC. Its protein is CASSRHAGSRNEQYF.

This clone was counted once. The V and J genes are TRBV5-4 and TRBJ2-5; D is possibly TRBD1 (6 bases). The germline V and J ends were trimmed by 4 bases and 5 bases, with 18 bases remaining between them. This CDR3 contains 15 residues. Germline V lookup: CDR1 SGHNT, CDR2 YYREEE (reference sequence). DNA of the CDR3: TGTGCCAGCAGCGCCCCCCCTGAGGGGGTGGAGACCCAGTACTTC. As protein: CASSAPPEGVETQYF.

J is TRBJ1-4 and V is TRBV5-5, with D perhaps matching TRBD1 (5 bases). Germline lookup yields CDR1 SGHKS and CDR2 YYEKEE (reference sequence). The CDR3 is made up of 14 amino acids. V was pared by 3 bases and J by 9 bases, with 15 bases between. This CDR3 is CASSWGIGAQKLFF. DNA for the CDR3: TGTGCCAGCAGCTGGGGTATCGGGGCGCAAAAACTGTTTTTT.

Only one count was recorded for this clone. This chain's CDR3 is CASSFQDQETQYF. The CDR3 bases are TGTGCCAGCAGTTTTCAGGACCAAGAGACCCAGTACTTC. The chain couples TRBV12-3 or TRBV12-4 to TRBJ2-5; D remains ambiguous. The CDR3 is 13 residues long. Trimming cost V 3 bases and J 0 bases, with 5 bases left between them.

As DNA, the CDR3 is TGTGCCAGCAGTTACGACAGATCCTACGAGCAGTACTTC. Its translation: CASSYDRSYEQYF. V is TRBV6-2 or TRBV6-3 and J is TRBJ2-7, with a weak D call TRBD1 (5 bases). In germline, CDR1 is MNHEY, CDR2 SVGEGT. V was shortened by 2 bases and J by 1 base, with 6 bases between the two germline ends. There are 13 residues in the CDR3.

The sample holds one count of this clone. The rearrangement links TRBV5-1 to TRBJ2-7, with D possibly called TRBD1 or TRBD2 (5 bases each). V was shortened by 1 base and J by 5 bases, with 7 bases between the two germline ends. Germline-derived CDR1 and CDR2 are SGHRS and YFSETQ. The CDR3 length is 12 residues. DNA for the CDR3: TGCGCCAGCAGCTTGTGGGACCACGAGCAGTACTTC. As protein: CASSLWDHEQYF.

J is TRBJ1-2 and V is TRBV6-5; D is uncertain. The CDR3 has 16 amino acids. The germline V gene has CDR1 MNHEY and CDR2 SVGAGI. Trimming shortened V by 2 bases and J by 4 bases, and 17 bases separated the two germline ends. The CDR3 reads CASSYTRQAIGYGYTF. The CDR3 DNA is TGTGCCAGCAGTTACACCCGGCAGGCCATAGGCTATGGCTACACCTTC.

The gene calls are TRBV7-2 and TRBJ2-7, with D perhaps matching TRBD1 (6 bases). The CDR3 sequence is 14 residues long. Between the trimmed V and J ends, which lost 5 bases and 1 base, there was a span of 12 bases. Per the germline V gene, CDR1 is SGHTA and CDR2 is FQGNSA. Here the CDR3 reads CASSDPQGSYEQYF. The DNA for the CDR3 is TGTGCCAGCAGCGACCCACAGGGTTCCTACGAGCAGTACTTC. The full variable domain, its missing parts supplied by reference TRBV7-2 and TRBJ2-7, is GAGVSQSPSNKVTEKGKDVELRCDPISGHTALYWYRQSLGQGLEFLIYFQGNSAPDKSGLPSDRFSAERTGGSVSTLTIQRTQQEDSAVYLCASSDPQGSYEQYFGPGTRLTVT.

This clone was seen a few times. The rearrangement uses TRBV19 and TRBJ2-5, with a possible D match to TRBD1 (6 bases). V was pared by 10 bases and J by 6 bases, with 15 bases between. This CDR3 comprises 12 residues. Germline-derived CDR1 and CDR2 are LNHDA and SQIVND (reference sequence). CDR3 in amino acids: CATQGRGQTQYF. CDR3 coding DNA: TGTGCCACCCAAGGCAGGGGACAGACCCAGTACTTC.

This rearrangement joins TRBV3-1 (or the pseudogene TRBV3-2) to TRBJ2-1; D is unclear. The CDR3 length is 12 residues. CDR1 is LGHDT and CDR2 is YNNKEL in the germline V gene (reference sequence). V lost 1 base to trimming and J lost 4 bases, with 2 bases between them. For the CDR3, the DNA is TGTGCCAGCAGCCAAGTTTACAATGAGCAGTTCTTC. Translating it yields CASSQVYNEQFF.

This clone was seen only once. This chain joins TRBV27 and TRBJ1-1; 10 bases fit TRBD1. CDR3 length: 16 amino acids. V lost 0 bases, J lost 1 base, and 2 bases stayed unmatched. Germline CDR1 MNHEY, CDR2 SMNVEV (reference sequence). CDR3 protein: CASSLSRDRGNTEAFF. The CDR3 region has the DNA TGTGCCAGCAGTTTATCGAGGGACAGGGGGAACACTGAAGCTTTCTTT.

The rearrangement joins TRBV18 to TRBJ1-3; D is unresolved. In germline, CDR1 is KGHSH, CDR2 LQKENI. The CDR3 runs 16 residues. Trimming removed 3 bases at V and 0 bases at J, with 12 bases between. The CDR3 DNA reads TGTGCCAGCTCACCTCTTGGAACCAACTCTGGAAACACCATATATTTT. This encodes CASSPLGTNSGNTIYF.

The chain has TRBV15 and TRBJ2-2, with D perhaps TRBD2 (6 bases). The V and J ends lost 5 bases and 1 base respectively, with 11 bases between them. Germline V lookup: CDR1 LNHNV, CDR2 YYDKDF (reference sequence). The CDR3 is 15 residues long. CDR3 bases: TGTGCCACCAGCGGGGGGACGGTGAACACCGGGGAGCTGTTTTTT. Its protein product is CATSGGTVNTGELFF. Supplemented by reference TRBV15 and TRBJ2-2, the full variable domain reads DAMVIQNPRYQVTQFGKPVTLSCSQTLNHNVMYWYQQKSSQAPKLLFHYYDKDFNNEADTPDNFQSRRPNTSFCFLDIRSPGLGDTAMYLCATSGGTVNTGELFFGEGSRLTVL.

This rearrangement joins TRBV18 to TRBJ2-1; 11 positions agree with TRBD2. Germline assignment: CDR1 KGHSH and CDR2 LQKENI. CDR3 size: 14 residues. The V gene end was trimmed by 4 bases and the J gene end by 10 bases; junction bases not matched to a gene: 6. The CDR3 here is CASSQGLADAEQFF. In nucleotides, the CDR3 is TGTGCCAGCTCACAGGGACTAGCGGACGCCGAGCAGTTCTTC.

This clone was picked up one time. The CDR3 DNA sequence: TGTGCCAGCAGCTTAGCAGGGGAAGGAAACACCATATATTTT. It codes for CASSLAGEGNTIYF. This chain connects TRBV7-9 to TRBJ1-3; D may be TRBD1 (5 bases). The CDR3 covers 14 residues. V dropped 0 bases and J dropped 4 bases, with 7 bases sitting between them. Germline lookup yields CDR1 SEHNR and CDR2 FQNEAQ (reference sequence).

This chain uses TRBV6-2 or TRBV6-3 with TRBJ2-5; 8 bases fit TRBD2. The CDR3 contains 16 residues. Germline V gives CDR1 MNHEY, CDR2 SVGEGT. V was clipped by 2 bases and J by 0 bases; unmatched bases: 5. CDR3 DNA sequence: TGTGCCAGCAGTTACCCAGCGGGGGTATACCAAGAGACCCAGTACTTC. Protein sequence: CASSYPAGVYQETQYF.

The V and J genes are TRBV5-1 and TRBJ1-2, with unresolved D. This CDR3 region has 14 residues. Deletions cut 1 base from V and 2 bases from J, with 9 bases between. Germline CDR1 reads SGHRS; CDR2 reads YFSETQ. This chain's CDR3 is CASSLKSWNYGYTF. CDR3 sequence (DNA): TGCGCCAGCAGCTTGAAAAGCTGGAACTATGGCTACACCTTC. The entire variable domain, with the rest obtained from reference TRBV5-1 and TRBJ1-2, is as follows: KAGVTQTPRYLIKTRGQQVTLSCSPISGHRSVSWYQQTPGQGLQFLFEYFSETQRNKGNFPGRFSGRQFSNSRSEMNVSTLELGDSALYLCASSLKSWNYGYTFGSGTRLTVV.

This sequence joins TRBV12-3 or TRBV12-4 and TRBJ2-4; D is undetermined. The CDR3 totals 13 residues. Trimming left V 2 bases short and J 5 bases short, with 7 bases between. This CDR3 reads CASSLRQENIQYF. The CDR3 coding sequence is TGTGCCAGCAGTTTAAGGCAGGAAAACATTCAGTACTTC.

V usage is TRBV27 and J usage is TRBJ2-7; tentative D call: TRBD1 (5 bases). V dropped 5 bases and J dropped 6 bases, with 14 bases sitting between them. Germline V gene sequence: CDR1 MNHEY, CDR2 SMNVEV (reference sequence). This CDR3 has 13 amino acids. CDR3 bases: TGTGCCAGCAGTCTCTACAGGTTGGCCGAGCAGTACTTC. Translating gives CASSLYRLAEQYF.

The chain joins TRBV12-3 or TRBV12-4 to TRBJ1-1, with 9 bases that match TRBD1. The CDR3 runs 13 residues. The J segment lost 5 bases and the V segment lost 3 bases, leaving 1 base of the junction unmatched. The chain's CDR3 is CASSLDRGTEAFF. DNA of the CDR3: TGTGCCAGCAGTTTGGACAGGGGTACTGAAGCTTTCTTT.

This chain links TRBV2 with TRBJ2-5; 11 positions agree with TRBD2. This CDR3 is 16 amino acids long. CDR1 and CDR2 (germline): SNHLY, FYNNEI. The junction had 15 bases not matched to a gene; V was cut back by 4 bases and J by 11 bases. The CDR3: CASSALAGGQAGGQYF. CDR3 bases: TGTGCCAGCAGTGCCCTAGCGGGGGGTCAGGCCGGAGGACAGTACTTC.

This clone was seen once. The chain is built from TRBV7-9 and TRBJ1-1; D not certain. The CDR3 is made up of 12 amino acids. With 3 bases removed from V and 5 bases from J, the gap between germline ends came to 7 bases. The V gene's germline CDR1 is SEHNR and CDR2 FQNEAQ (reference sequence). CDR3 in amino acids: CASSFGETEAFF. The CDR3 DNA follows: TGTGCCAGCAGCTTCGGAGAGACTGAAGCTTTCTTT.